The sequence of this TCR beta chain was determined in a study of blood T cell repertoires in COVID-19 (dated by TCRdb to 2020 to 2021). Study-wide context: The collaborator samples originated in the United States, Italy and Spain and spanned the acute and convalescent phases of COVID-19. The repertoires were made available in a free public database intended to serve as a resource for research on the immune response to SARS-CoV-2. Deeply sampled blood TCRbeta repertoires from subjects exposed to, actively infected with, or recovered from COVID-19 were included in the dataset. Where HLA class I and class II types were available, the types were taken from metadata supplied by the sample provider, not from assay-based typing. A de-identified subject ID, COVID-19 status, age in years and sex were almost always included in the sample metadata. Samples came from the ongoing ImmuneRACE study (first 160 participants) plus 1,254 subjects from 6 global collaborators. The prospective study material was composed of cDNA or gDNA derived from T cells, B-cell-depleted T cells, or PBMCs.

Collaborating institutions collected whole blood in K2EDTA tubes following their own protocols. For TCRbeta analysis, collaborator samples were shipped as frozen whole blood, as isolated PBMCs, or as DNA extracted from either sample type. The count of this clone is one. Its cognate antigen has yet to be identified. Base quality data are lacking; no much larger clone is found one base away. Broad study findings and their caveats: How much clinical and demographic metadata was included differed by source and by participant, and the metadata was provided uncurated.

The immunoSEQ Assay, a bias-controlled multiplex PCR, was used to amplify TCRbeta CDR3 regions from genomic DNA. The study's own analysis went as follows. Nucleated cell counts per sample were estimated from amplification of reference gene primers within the assay. To quantify the absolute abundance of each unique TCRbeta CDR3 rearrangement, sequence reads were collapsed and filtered. For each sample, productive Simpson clonality was calculated as the square root of Simpson's diversity index over productive rearrangements. The clones in this table, taken by TCRdb from immuneACCESS, are in-frame only. Not every clone is retained; where verified, under half of the shortfall comes from an unresolved V gene, and the cause of the rest is unknown. Clone size and V and J calls were adopted from that table, with D and trimming inferred from the DNA. The sample table records some 140,000 clones; 91% of these occur just once. Under 0.6% of the sample is taken by the ten largest.

Sample: peripheral blood. This sequence originates from a man aged 45-65 years with acute or convalescent COVID-19.

The DNA sequence is given as TGTGCCAGCAGCCGGCGGGAAGTTCATCAGACCCAGTACTTC. It is translated as CASSRREVHQTQYF. The chain couples TRBV3-1 (or the pseudogene TRBV3-2) to TRBJ2-5, and possibly TRBD2, on 6 matching bases. Including the terminal cysteine and phenylalanine, the CDR3 comprises 14 residues. The kept DNA is CDR3 alone, 42 bases in frame from the first base. CDR1 and CDR2 were assigned from the germline V gene (reference sequence) as LGHDT and YNNKEL. V lost 4 bases and J lost 6 bases; the stretch between them is 15 bases long.